This T cell receptor beta chain was observed in a study of vaccination and CD4 T cells after COVID-19. The Oncomine TCR Beta short-read assay sequenced DNA from cultured CD4+ T cells. TCRdb fed the PCR reads into MiXCR, producing one record per CDR3 protein. The repertoire holds more than 12,000 distinct CDR3 sequences, with 50% to 55% as singletons. As to treatment: roughly 10-day PBMC culture with coronavirus spike peptide pools or control peptides (ViraFEST assay). The ViraFEST method relied on peptide pools to expand antigen-specific T cells, followed by TCR sequencing. This clonotype has more than one count but fewer than ten. The antigen is unknown. The specimen was CD4+ T cells from blood, cultured in vitro. This clonotype was obtained from a human donor who had recovered from COVID-19.

Here the CDR3 reads CASSRADRGAGQPQHF. The CDR3 nucleotides are TGTGCCAGTAGTAGGGCAGACAGGGGGGCGGGCCAGCCCCAGCATTTT. V gene TRBV19 combines with J gene TRBJ1-5, with 9 nucleotides matching TRBD1. Germline V lookup: CDR1 LNHDA, CDR2 SQIVND (reference sequence). CDR3 length: 16 residues. V trimming: 4 bases; J trimming: 7 bases; junction bases outside the gene matches: 11.